This entry lists 9 T cell receptor beta chains sequenced from one sample in a study of Graves' ophthalmopathy and Graves' hyperthyroidism. Amplified TCR beta CDR3 regions were obtained using RNA transcripts as template. Second-round multiplex PCR came after a first-round RT-PCR that employed HTBI primers. TCRdb reanalysed the multiplex PCR reads using MiXCR and keeps one entry per CDR3 protein. Here the sample spans 650,000 to 900,000 distinct CDR3 sequences, 35% to 50% being singletons. Sequencing input: peripheral blood. Source of these receptors: an adult man with Graves' ophthalmopathy.

This clonotype came up many times. The V gene is TRBV10-3, the J gene TRBJ2-2; no definite D call. V lost 5 bases and J 7 bases, leaving 8 bases between the germline ends. This CDR3 comprises 12 residues. CDR1 is ENHRY, CDR2 SYGVKD, per germline. The chain's CDR3 is CAISFQVGELFF. Here the CDR3 DNA reads TGTGCCATCAGTTTCCAAGTCGGGGAGCTGTTTTTT.

The chain links TRBV6-5 to TRBJ2-6; D is perhaps TRBD2 (5 bases). This CDR3 contains 15 residues. Deletions cut 3 bases from V and 2 bases from J, with 8 bases between. In germline, CDR1 is MNHEY, CDR2 SVGAGI. The CDR3 is CASSYSSTGANVLTF. The CDR3 nucleotides are TGTGCCAGCAGTTATTCTAGCACTGGGGCCAACGTCCTGACTTTC.

This clonotype has a handful of counts. The chain uses TRBV7-9 and TRBJ2-5, with TRBD1 matching over 8 bases. The CDR3 extends over 14 amino acids. Per germline, CDR1 SEHNR and CDR2 FQNEAQ (reference sequence). The V segment lost 5 bases and the J segment 1 base; nucleotides outside the gene matches: 3. The CDR3 is CASSITGGQETQYF. CDR3 bases: TGTGCCAGCAGCATAACAGGGGGCCAAGAGACCCAGTACTTC.

The rearrangement uses TRBV15 and TRBJ2-5; D gene unclear. Germline V lookup: CDR1 LNHNV, CDR2 YYDKDF (reference sequence). With 0 bases removed from V and 11 bases from J, the gap between germline ends came to 13 bases. The CDR3 has 13 amino acids. CDR3 amino acids: CATSRDPTTEQYF. The CDR3 bases are TGTGCCACCAGCAGAGACCCAACAACGGAACAGTACTTC.

This chain uses TRBV29-1 with TRBJ1-1; D may be TRBD1 (5 bases). The CDR3 has 13 amino acids. V shed 3 bases and J shed 1 base, with 9 bases lying between them. Germline lookup yields CDR1 SQVTM and CDR2 ANQGSEA. CDR3 region: CSVDEGENTEAFF. In DNA, the CDR3 is TGCAGCGTTGATGAAGGGGAGAACACTGAAGCTTTCTTT.

Details on this clonotype: This sequence may be a read error, since a much larger clone differs from it by one base. This CDR3 fails to terminate in the conserved phenylalanine or tryptophan, so it likely reflects a read error. V is TRBV7-9 and J is TRBJ1-2, with 7 nucleotides matching TRBD1. Germline assignment: CDR1 SEHNR and CDR2 FQNEAQ (reference sequence). V lost 9 bases, J lost 2 bases, and 9 bases stayed unmatched. The CDR3 length is 14 residues. The CDR3 is CASSPGTENYGYTL. CDR3 in DNA: TGTGCCAGTAGTCCCGGGACAGAAAACTATGGCTACACCTTG.

There are many counts of this clonotype. The J gene is TRBJ2-7, the V gene TRBV7-8; TRBD1 matches at 7 bases. The CDR3 loop spans 16 amino acids. Germline V gene sequence: CDR1 SGHVS, CDR2 FQNEAQ. J gave up 2 bases and V 1 base, and 8 bases lay outside the gene matches. The CDR3, as DNA: TGTGCCAGCAGCTTAGGGCCTGGGACAGTTACCTACGAGCAGTACTTC. This sequence encodes CASSLGPGTVTYEQYF.

Ten or more counts support this clonotype. The chain combines TRBV7-9 with TRBJ2-7; D unresolved. The V end lost 5 bases, the J end lost 6 bases, and 14 bases lay between the germline ends. CDR3 length equals 13 residues. Germline V gene data show CDR1 as SEHNR and CDR2 as FQNEAQ (reference sequence). The CDR3 spells CASSPARPGEQYF. CDR3 nucleotides: TGTGCCAGCAGCCCGGCTAGACCCGGCGAGCAGTACTTC.

In the case of this clonotype: One base away lies a much larger clone, so this may be a sequencing read error. This rearrangement joins TRBV20-1 to TRBJ2-5, with D uncertain. The CDR3 spans 12 residues. CDR1 is DFQATT and CDR2 is SNEGSKA in the germline V gene (reference sequence). CDR3 loop: CSASSGQVTQYF. The CDR3 DNA reads TGCAGTGCTAGTTCTGGGCAAGTGACCCAGTACTTC.